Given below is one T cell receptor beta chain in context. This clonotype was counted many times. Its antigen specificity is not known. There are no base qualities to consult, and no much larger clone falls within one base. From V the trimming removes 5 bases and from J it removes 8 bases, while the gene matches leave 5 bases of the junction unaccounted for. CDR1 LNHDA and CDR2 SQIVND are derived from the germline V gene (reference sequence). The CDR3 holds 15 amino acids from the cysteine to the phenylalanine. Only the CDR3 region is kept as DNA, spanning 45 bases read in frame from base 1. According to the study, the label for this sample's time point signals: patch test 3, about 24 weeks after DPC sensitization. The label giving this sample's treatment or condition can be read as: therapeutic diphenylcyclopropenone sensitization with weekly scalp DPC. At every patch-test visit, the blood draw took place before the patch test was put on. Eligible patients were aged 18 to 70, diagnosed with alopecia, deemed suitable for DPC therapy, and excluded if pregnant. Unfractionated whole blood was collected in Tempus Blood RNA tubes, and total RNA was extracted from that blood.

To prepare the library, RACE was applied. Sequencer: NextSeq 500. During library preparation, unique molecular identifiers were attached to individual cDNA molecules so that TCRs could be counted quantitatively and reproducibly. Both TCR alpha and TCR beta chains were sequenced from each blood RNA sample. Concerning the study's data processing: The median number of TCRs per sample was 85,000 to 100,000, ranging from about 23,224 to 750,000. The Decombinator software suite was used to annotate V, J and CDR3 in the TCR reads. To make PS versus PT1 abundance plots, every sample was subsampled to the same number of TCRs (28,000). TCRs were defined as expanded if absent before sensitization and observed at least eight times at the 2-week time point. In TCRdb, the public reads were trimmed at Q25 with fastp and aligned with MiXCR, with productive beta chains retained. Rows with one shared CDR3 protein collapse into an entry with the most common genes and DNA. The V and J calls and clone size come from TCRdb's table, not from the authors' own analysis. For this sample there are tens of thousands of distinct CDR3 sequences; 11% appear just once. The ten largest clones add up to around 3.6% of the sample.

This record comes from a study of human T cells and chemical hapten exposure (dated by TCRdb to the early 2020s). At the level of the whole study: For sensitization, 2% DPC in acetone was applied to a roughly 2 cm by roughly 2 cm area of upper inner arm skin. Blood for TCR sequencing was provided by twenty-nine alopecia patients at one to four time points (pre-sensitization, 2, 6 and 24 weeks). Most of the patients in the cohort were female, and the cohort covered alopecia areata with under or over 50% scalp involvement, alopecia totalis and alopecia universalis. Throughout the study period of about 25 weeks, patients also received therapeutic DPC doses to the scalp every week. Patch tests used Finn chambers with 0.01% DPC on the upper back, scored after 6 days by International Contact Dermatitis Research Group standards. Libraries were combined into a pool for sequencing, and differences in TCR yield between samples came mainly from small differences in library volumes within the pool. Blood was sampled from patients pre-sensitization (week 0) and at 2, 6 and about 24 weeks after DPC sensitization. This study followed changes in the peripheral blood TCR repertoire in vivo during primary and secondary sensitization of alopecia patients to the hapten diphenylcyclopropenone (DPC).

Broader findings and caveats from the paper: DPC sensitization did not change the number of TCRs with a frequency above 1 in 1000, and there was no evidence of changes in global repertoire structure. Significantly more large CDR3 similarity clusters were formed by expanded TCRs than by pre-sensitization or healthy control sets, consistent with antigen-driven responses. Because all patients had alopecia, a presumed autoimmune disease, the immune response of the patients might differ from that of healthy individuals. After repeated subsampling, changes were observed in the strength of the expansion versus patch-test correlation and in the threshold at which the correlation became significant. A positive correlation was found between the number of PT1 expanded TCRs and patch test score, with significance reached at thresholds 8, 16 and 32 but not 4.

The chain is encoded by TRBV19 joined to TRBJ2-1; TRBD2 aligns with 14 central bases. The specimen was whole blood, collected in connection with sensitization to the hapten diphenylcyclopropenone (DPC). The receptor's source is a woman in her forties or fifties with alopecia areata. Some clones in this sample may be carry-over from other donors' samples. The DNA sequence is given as TGTGCCAGTAGTCCGGGACTAGCGGGAGTGGATGAGCAGTTCTTC. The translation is CASSPGLAGVDEQFF.